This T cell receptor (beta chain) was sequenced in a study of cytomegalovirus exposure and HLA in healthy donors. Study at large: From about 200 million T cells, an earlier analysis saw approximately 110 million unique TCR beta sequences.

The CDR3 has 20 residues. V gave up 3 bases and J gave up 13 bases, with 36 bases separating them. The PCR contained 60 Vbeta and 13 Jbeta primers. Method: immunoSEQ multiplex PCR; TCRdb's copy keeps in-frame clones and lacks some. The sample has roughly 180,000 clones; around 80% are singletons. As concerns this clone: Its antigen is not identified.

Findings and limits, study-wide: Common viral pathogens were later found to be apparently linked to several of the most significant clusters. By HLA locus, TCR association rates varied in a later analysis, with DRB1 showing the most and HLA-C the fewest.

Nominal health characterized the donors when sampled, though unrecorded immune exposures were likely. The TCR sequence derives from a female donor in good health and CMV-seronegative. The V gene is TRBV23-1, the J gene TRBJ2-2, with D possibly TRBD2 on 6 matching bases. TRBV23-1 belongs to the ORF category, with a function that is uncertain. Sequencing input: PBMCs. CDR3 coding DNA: TGCGCCAGCAGTCACATGCTGGACATCTCTCTAGCGCCTAGGTCGGTGCGGCTGTTTTTT. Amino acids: CASSHMLDISLAPRSVRLFF.